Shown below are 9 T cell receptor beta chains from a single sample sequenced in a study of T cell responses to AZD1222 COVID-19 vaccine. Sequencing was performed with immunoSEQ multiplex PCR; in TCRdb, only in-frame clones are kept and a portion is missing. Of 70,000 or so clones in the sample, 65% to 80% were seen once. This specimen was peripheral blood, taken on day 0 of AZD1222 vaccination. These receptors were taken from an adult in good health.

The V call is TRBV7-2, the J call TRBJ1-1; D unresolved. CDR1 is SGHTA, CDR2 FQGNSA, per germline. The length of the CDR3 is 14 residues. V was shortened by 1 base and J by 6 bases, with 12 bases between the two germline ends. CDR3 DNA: TGTGCCAGCAGCTTAGTAGGTTTTAGGGCTGAAGCTTTCTTT. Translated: CASSLVGFRAEAFF. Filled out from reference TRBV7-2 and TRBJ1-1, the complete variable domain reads GAGVSQSPSNKVTEKGKDVELRCDPISGHTALYWYRQSLGQGLEFLIYFQGNSAPDKSGLPSDRFSAERTGGSVSTLTIQRTQQEDSAVYLCASSLVGFRAEAFFGQGTRLTVV.

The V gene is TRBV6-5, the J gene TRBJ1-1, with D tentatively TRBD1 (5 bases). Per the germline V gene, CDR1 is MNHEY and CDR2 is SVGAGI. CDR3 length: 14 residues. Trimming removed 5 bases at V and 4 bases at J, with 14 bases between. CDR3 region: CASSTRGGITEAFF. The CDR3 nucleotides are TGTGCCAGCAGTACCCGTGGGGGAATCACTGAAGCTTTCTTT.

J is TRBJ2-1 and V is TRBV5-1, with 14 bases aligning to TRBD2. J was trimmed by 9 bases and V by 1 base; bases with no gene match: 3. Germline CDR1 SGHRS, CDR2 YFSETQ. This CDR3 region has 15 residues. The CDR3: CASSLMTSGGAEQFF. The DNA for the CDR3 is TGCGCCAGCAGCTTGATGACTAGCGGGGGGGCTGAGCAGTTCTTC.

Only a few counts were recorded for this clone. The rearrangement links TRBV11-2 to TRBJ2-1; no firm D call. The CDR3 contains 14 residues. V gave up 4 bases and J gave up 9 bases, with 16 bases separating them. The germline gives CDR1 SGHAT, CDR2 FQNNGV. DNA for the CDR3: TGTGCCAGCAGCTCCACGAGGATAGGGATTGAGCAGTTCTTC. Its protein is CASSSTRIGIEQFF.

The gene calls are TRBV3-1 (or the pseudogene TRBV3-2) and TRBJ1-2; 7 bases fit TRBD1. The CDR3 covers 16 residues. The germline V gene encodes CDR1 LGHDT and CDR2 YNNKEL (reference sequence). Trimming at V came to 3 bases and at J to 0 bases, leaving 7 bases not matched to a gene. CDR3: CASSQLDRVTNYGYTF. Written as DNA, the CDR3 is TGTGCCAGCAGCCAGCTAGACAGGGTTACTAACTATGGCTACACCTTC.

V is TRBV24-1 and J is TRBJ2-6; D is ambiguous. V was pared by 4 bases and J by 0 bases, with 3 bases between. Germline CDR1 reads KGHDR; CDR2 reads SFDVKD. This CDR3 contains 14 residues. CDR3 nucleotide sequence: TGTGCCACCAGTGACGCCTCTGGGGCCAACGTCCTGACTTTC. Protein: CATSDASGANVLTF.

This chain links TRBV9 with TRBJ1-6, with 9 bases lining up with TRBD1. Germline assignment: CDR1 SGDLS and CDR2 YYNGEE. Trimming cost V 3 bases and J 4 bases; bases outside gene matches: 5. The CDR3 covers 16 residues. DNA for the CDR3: TGTGCCAGCAGCGGGGACGGACAGGGGTATAATTCACCCCTCCACTTT. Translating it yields CASSGDGQGYNSPLHF.

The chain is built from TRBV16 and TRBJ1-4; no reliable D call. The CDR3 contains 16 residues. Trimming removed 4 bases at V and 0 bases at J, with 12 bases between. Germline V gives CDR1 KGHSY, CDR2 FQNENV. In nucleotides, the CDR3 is TGTGCCAGCAGCCTCTCGTTTGGGGCAACTAATGAAAAACTGTTTTTT. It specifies CASSLSFGATNEKLFF.

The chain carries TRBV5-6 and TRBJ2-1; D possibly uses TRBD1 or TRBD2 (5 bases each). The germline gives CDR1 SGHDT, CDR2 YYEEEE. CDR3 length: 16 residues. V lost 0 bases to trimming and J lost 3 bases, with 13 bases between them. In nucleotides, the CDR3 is TGTGCCAGCAGCTTGGCAGGGAGTCTGAGCTACAATGAGCAGTTCTTC. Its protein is CASSLAGSLSYNEQFF.